The clone carrying this T cell receptor beta chain was detected once. Sequencing used immunoSEQ multiplex PCR; TCRdb keeps in-frame clones, though not all of them. Found here are some 52,000 clones, about 87% of them singletons; the top ten hold 2% to 3%. V was pared by 6 bases and J by 0 bases, with 7 bases of the junction left unmatched. CDR1 and CDR2 from the germline V gene are LNHDA and SQIVND (reference sequence). The CDR3 totals 17 residues. The data originate from a study of T cell responses to AZD1222 COVID-19 vaccine. Researchers grouped second doses given at about 4 or about 12 weeks into one pool.

This receptor was taken from an adult who received the AZD1222 COVID-19 vaccine. V is TRBV19 and J is TRBJ1-5; TRBD1 aligns across 11 bases. The source material was peripheral blood, sampled 28 days after the second AZD1222 dose. The CDR3 here is CASSPGQGVISNQPQHF. CDR3 nucleotides: TGTGCCAGTAGCCCGGGACAGGGGGTCATTAGCAATCAGCCCCAGCATTTT.